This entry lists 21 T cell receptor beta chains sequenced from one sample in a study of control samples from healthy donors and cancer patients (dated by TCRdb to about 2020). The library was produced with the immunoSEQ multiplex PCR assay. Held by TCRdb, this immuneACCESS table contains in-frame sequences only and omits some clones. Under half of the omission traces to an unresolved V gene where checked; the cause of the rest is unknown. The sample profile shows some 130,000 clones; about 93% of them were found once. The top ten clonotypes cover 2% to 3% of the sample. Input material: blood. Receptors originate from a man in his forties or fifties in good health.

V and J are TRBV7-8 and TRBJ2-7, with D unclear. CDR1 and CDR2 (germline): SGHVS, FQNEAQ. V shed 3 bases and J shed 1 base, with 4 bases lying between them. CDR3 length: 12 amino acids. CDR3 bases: TGTGCCAGCAGCTTCTCTTCCTACGAGCAGTACTTC. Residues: CASSFSSYEQYF.

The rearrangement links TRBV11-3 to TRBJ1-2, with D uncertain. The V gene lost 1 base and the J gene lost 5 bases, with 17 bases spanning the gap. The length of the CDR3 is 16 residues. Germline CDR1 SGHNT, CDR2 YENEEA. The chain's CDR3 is CASSLVPAGLGYGYTF. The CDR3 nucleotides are TGTGCCAGCAGCTTAGTCCCGGCAGGACTGGGGTATGGCTACACCTTC.

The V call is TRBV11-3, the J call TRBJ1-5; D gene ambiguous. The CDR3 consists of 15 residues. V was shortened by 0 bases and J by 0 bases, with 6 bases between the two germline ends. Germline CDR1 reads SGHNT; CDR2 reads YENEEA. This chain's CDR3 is CASSLDGYSNQPQHF. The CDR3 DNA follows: TGTGCCAGCAGCTTAGACGGGTATAGCAATCAGCCCCAGCATTTT.

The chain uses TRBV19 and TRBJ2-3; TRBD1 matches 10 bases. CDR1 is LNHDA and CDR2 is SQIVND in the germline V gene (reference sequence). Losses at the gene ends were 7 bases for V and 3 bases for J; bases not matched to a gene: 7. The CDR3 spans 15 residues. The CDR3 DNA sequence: TGTGCCAGTAATCCGGGACAGGGGTGGACAGATACGCAGTATTTT. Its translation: CASNPGQGWTDTQYF.

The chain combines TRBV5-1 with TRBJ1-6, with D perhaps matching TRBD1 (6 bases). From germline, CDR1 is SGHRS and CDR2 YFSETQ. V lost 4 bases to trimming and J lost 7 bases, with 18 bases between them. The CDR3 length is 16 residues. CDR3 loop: CASSPKGGELNSPLHF. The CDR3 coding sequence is TGCGCCAGCAGCCCTAAAGGGGGAGAACTGAATTCACCCCTCCACTTT.

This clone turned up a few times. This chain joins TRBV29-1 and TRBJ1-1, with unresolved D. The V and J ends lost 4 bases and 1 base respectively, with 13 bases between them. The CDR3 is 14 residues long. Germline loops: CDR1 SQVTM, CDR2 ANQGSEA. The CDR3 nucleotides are TGCAGCGTTGTCCCCCTCCATCCGAACACTGAAGCTTTCTTT. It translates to CSVVPLHPNTEAFF.

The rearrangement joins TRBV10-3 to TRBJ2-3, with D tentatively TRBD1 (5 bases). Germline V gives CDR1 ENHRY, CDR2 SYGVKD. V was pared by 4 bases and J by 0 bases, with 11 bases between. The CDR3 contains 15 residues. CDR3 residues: CAISGGKPSTDTQYF. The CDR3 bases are TGTGCCATCAGTGGGGGCAAACCTAGCACAGATACGCAGTATTTT.

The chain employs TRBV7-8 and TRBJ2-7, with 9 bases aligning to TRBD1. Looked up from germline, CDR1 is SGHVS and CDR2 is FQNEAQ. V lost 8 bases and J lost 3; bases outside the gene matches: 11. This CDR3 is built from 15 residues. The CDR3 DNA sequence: TGTGCCAGCGCAAATAAGGGACAGGGTTACTACGAGCAGTACTTC. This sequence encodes CASANKGQGYYEQYF. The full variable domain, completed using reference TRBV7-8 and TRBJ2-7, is GAGVSQSPRYKVAKRGQDVALRCDPISGHVSLFWYQQALGQGPEFLTYFQNEAQLDKSGLPSDRFFAERPEGSVSTLKIQRTQQEDSAVYLCASANKGQGYYEQYFGPGTRLTVT.

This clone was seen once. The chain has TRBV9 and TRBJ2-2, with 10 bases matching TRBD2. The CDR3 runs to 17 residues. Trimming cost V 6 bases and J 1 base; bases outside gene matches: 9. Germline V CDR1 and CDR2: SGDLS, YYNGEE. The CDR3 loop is CASTNLGLAENTGELFF. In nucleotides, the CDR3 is TGTGCCAGCACCAATCTTGGACTAGCGGAGAACACCGGGGAGCTGTTTTTT. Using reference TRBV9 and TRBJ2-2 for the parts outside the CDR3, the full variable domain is DSGVTQTPKHLITATGQRVTLRCSPRSGDLSVYWYQQSLDQGLQFLIQYYNGEERAKGNILERFSAQQFPDLHSELNLSSLELGDSALYFCASTNLGLAENTGELFFGEGSRLTVL.

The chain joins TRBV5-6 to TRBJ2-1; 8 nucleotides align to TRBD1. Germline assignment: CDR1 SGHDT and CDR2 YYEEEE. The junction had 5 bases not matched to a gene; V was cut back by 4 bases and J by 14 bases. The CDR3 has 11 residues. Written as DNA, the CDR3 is TGTGCCAGCAGCACAGGGGGGCGGGAGTTCTTC. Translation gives CASSTGGREFF.

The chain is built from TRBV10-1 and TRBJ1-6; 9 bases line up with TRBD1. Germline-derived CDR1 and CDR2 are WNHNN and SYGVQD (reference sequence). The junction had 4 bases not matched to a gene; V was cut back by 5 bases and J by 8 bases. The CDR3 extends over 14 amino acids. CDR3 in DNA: TGCGCCAGCAGTCCGGGACAGGGATATTCACCCCTCCACTTT. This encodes CASSPGQGYSPLHF.

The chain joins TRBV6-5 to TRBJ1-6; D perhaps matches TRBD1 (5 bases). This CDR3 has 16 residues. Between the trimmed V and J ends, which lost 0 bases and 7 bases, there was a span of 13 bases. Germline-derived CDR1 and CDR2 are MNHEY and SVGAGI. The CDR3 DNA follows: TGTGCCAGCAGTTACTCGGGGCAGGGCTGGAATTCACCCCTCCACTTT. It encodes CASSYSGQGWNSPLHF.

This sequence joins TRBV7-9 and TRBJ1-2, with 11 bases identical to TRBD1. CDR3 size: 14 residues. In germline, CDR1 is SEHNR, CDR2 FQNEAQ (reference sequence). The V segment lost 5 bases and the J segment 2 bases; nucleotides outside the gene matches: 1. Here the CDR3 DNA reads TGTGCCAGCAGCCGGACAGGGGGCAACTATGGCTACACCTTC. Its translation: CASSRTGGNYGYTF.

DNA of the CDR3: TGTGCCAGCAGCTTAGGCCAGCCTGGGGAGCAGTACTTC. This encodes CASSLGQPGEQYF. The rearrangement uses TRBV13 and TRBJ2-7; unclear D gene. Trimming pared 0 bases from V and 7 bases from J, leaving 10 bases between. From germline, CDR1 is PRHDT and CDR2 FYEKMQ (reference sequence). This CDR3 contains 13 residues.

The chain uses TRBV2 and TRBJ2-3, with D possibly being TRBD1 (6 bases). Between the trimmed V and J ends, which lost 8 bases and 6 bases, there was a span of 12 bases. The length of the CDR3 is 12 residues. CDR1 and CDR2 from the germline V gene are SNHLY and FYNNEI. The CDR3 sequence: CASDGQSDTQYF. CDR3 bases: TGTGCCAGCGACGGACAGTCGGATACGCAGTATTTT.

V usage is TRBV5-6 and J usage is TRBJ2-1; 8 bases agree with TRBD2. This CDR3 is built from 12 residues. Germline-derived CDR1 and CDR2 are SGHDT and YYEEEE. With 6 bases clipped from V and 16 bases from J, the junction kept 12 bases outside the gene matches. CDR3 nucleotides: TGTGCCAGCAACCAAGCAACCGGGACTAGATTCTTC. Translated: CASNQATGTRFF.

CDR3 residues: CASSPSQRGIQYF. The CDR3, as DNA: TGCGCCAGCAGCCCCTCCCAGAGAGGCATTCAGTACTTC. The genes are TRBV4-1 and TRBJ2-4; D uncertain. V was cut by 4 bases and J by 9 bases, with 13 bases left in between. This CDR3 comprises 13 residues. CDR1 is MGHRA and CDR2 is YSYEKL in the germline V gene.

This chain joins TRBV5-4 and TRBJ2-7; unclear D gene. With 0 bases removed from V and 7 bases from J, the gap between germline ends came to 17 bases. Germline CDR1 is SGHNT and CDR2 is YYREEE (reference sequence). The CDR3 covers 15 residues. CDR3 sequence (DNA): TGTGCCAGCAGCTTGGCAGGTCGGCTCATGGGGGAGCAGTACTTC. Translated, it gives CASSLAGRLMGEQYF.

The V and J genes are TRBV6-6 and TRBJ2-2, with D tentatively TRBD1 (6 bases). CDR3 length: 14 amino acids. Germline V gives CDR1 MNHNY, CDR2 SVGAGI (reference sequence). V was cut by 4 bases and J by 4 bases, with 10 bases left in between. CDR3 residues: CASSSGQFTGELFF. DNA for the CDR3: TGTGCCAGCAGTTCTGGACAGTTCACCGGGGAGCTGTTTTTT.

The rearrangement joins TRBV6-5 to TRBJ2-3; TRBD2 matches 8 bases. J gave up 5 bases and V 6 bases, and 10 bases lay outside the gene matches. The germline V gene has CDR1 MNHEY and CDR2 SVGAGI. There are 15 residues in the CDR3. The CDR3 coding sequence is TGTGCCAGCAGCTTAGCGGGGACCGTTCAAGATACGCAGTATTTT. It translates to CASSLAGTVQDTQYF.

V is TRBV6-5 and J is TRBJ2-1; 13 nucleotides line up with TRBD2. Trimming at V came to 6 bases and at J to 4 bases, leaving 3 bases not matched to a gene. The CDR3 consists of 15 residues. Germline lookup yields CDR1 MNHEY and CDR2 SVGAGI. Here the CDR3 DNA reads TGTGCCAGCAGGGTACTAGCGGGGGGGTACAATGAGCAGTTCTTC. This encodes CASRVLAGGYNEQFF.